What follows are 25 T cell receptor beta chains derived from one specimen sequenced in a study of T cells in tuberculosis. Clones were read by immunoSEQ multiplex PCR, and TCRdb kept only the in-frame ones, dropping some. The sample records 20,000 to 25,000 clones, around 89% being singletons. The specimen sequenced was PBMCs. The source of these receptors is a donor between 10 and 35 years old with latent tuberculosis or without tuberculosis infection.

The chain recombines TRBV14 with TRBJ2-3; the D gene is possibly TRBD1 (6 bases). CDR1 and CDR2 (germline): SGHDN, FVKESK. Trimming removed 4 bases from V and 6 bases from J, with 14 bases in between. The CDR3 totals 14 residues. In DNA, the CDR3 is TGTGCCAGCAGCCGTCCCTCGACAGGCGATACGCAGTATTTT. This translates into CASSRPSTGDTQYF.

The V call is TRBV4-3, the J call TRBJ2-5; D is undetermined. Trimming shortened V by 0 bases and J by 1 base, and 9 bases separated the two germline ends. CDR1 LGHNA and CDR2 YSLEER come from the germline V gene. The CDR3 length is 15 residues. CDR3 region: CASSQERSRQETQYF. The CDR3, as DNA: TGCGCCAGCAGCCAAGAAAGGAGCCGCCAAGAGACCCAGTACTTC.

J is TRBJ1-2 and V is TRBV4-3; the match to TRBD1 covers 8 bases. V dropped 4 bases and J dropped 8; count of bases not matched to a gene: 6. This CDR3 has 13 residues. Germline V gene lookup returns CDR1 LGHNA and CDR2 YSLEER. The CDR3 bases are TGCGCCAGCAGCCTGGACAGGGCGGACGGCTACACCTTC. Translation gives CASSLDRADGYTF.

This clone is medium-sized (0.01 to 0.1%) within its sample. The rearrangement uses TRBV2 and TRBJ1-1; D is undetermined. This CDR3 has 11 residues. Germline CDR1 is SNHLY and CDR2 is FYNNEI. Between the trimmed V and J ends, which lost 7 bases and 10 bases, there was a span of 13 bases. This chain's CDR3 is CASNEPRGAFF. The DNA for the CDR3 is TGTGCCAGCAACGAACCCCGGGGAGCTTTCTTT.

CDR3 sequence reads: CASRSGGNTGELFF. The CDR3 DNA is TGCGCCAGCAGGTCCGGGGGGAACACCGGGGAGCTGTTTTTT. This sequence joins TRBV5-1 and TRBJ2-2; D is possibly TRBD2 (6 bases). Germline V gene lookup returns CDR1 SGHRS and CDR2 YFSETQ. The CDR3 runs to 14 residues. V lost 5 bases to trimming and J lost 1 base, with 9 bases between them.

The chain uses TRBV11-2 and TRBJ2-3; the match to TRBD2 covers 9 bases. The ends lost 5 bases at V and 2 bases at J; junction bases unmatched: 11. This CDR3 is built from 17 residues. Germline lookup yields CDR1 SGHAT and CDR2 FQNNGV. The CDR3, as DNA: TGTGCCAGCAGCCAAATTAGCGGGGGTAACTACACAGATACGCAGTATTTT. It encodes CASSQISGGNYTDTQYF.

The J gene is TRBJ1-1, the V gene TRBV21-1. TRBV21-1 constitutes a pseudogene. The CDR3 totals 12 residues. DNA for the CDR3: TGTGCCAGCAGCAAAGGGAGTACTGAAGCTTTCTTT. It is translated as CASSKGSTEAFF.

This chain links TRBV30 with TRBJ1-5; TRBD1 is a possible D gene (5 bases). V gave up 0 bases and J gave up 7 bases, with 13 bases separating them. From germline, CDR1 is GTSNPN and CDR2 SVGIG (reference sequence). The CDR3 loop spans 14 amino acids. The chain's CDR3 is CAWSVQAGNQPQHF. CDR3 coding DNA: TGTGCCTGGAGTGTACAGGCAGGGAACCAGCCCCAGCATTTT.

The CDR3 coding sequence is TGCGCCAGCAGCACAACAGGGGGCAAGGATGGCTACACCTTC. Its protein is CASSTTGGKDGYTF. The rearrangement links TRBV4-1 to TRBJ1-2, with TRBD1 identical over 9 bases. V lost 5 bases and J lost 6; bases outside the gene matches: 7. The CDR3 sequence is 14 residues long. CDR1 is MGHRA, CDR2 YSYEKL, per germline.

The CDR3 spells CASRRRLGSGNTIYF. The CDR3 nucleotides are TGTGCCAGCAGAAGGAGACTTGGGTCTGGAAACACCATATATTTT. This chain uses TRBV2 with TRBJ1-3; D gene unclear. The CDR3 is 15 amino acids. V was trimmed by 6 bases and J by 1 base, leaving 13 bases between them. Looked up from germline, CDR1 is SNHLY and CDR2 is FYNNEI.

The rearrangement joins TRBV5-1 to TRBJ1-1; TRBD1 matches at 7 bases. The CDR3 extends over 15 amino acids. The germline V gene encodes CDR1 SGHRS and CDR2 YFSETQ. V shed 4 bases and J 6 bases; nucleotides not matched to a gene: 12. The CDR3 sequence: CASSERQGITAEAFF. CDR3 nucleotides: TGCGCCAGCAGCGAGCGACAGGGCATTACTGCTGAAGCTTTCTTT.

V usage is TRBV7-8 and J usage is TRBJ1-1; D unclear. The germline V gene has CDR1 SGHVS and CDR2 FQNEAQ. Between the trimmed V and J ends, which lost 3 bases and 1 base, there was a span of 6 bases. CDR3 length: 13 amino acids. The CDR3: CASSLRSNTEAFF. In DNA form, the CDR3 reads TGTGCCAGCAGCTTGAGATCGAACACTGAAGCTTTCTTT. Filled out from reference TRBV7-8 and TRBJ1-1, the complete variable domain reads GAGVSQSPRYKVAKRGQDVALRCDPISGHVSLFWYQQALGQGPEFLTYFQNEAQLDKSGLPSDRFFAERPEGSVSTLKIQRTQQEDSAVYLCASSLRSNTEAFFGQGTRLTVV.

The table lists this clone with a count of one. The chain employs TRBV4-1 and TRBJ2-3, with TRBD2 matching over 8 bases. This CDR3 has 17 amino acids. The ends lost 2 bases at V and 8 bases at J; junction bases unmatched: 15. Germline V gene lookup returns CDR1 MGHRA and CDR2 YSYEKL. This chain's CDR3 is CASSQSRLAISVGTQYF. The CDR3 nucleotides are TGCGCCAGCAGCCAATCGCGACTAGCGATTTCCGTGGGTACGCAGTATTTT.

This chain connects TRBV5-1 to TRBJ1-4; unclear D gene. CDR1 and CDR2 (germline): SGHRS, YFSETQ. Trimming stripped 4 bases from V and 5 bases from J, with 15 bases between. The CDR3 spans 15 residues. CDR3 DNA: TGCGCCAGCAGCCAAACTCCGGGTTCAAATGAAAAACTGTTTTTT. Protein product: CASSQTPGSNEKLFF.

The chain is built from TRBV2 and TRBJ2-3, with 8 bases that match TRBD2. The germline CDR1 and CDR2 sequences are SNHLY and FYNNEI. CDR3 length: 15 amino acids. Trimming took 4 bases from V and 2 from J; bases not matched to a gene: 5. CDR3: CASSVTSGFTDTQYF. CDR3 bases: TGTGCCAGCAGTGTCACTAGCGGATTCACAGATACGCAGTATTTT.

The CDR3 region is CASSSGDSSGNTIYF. In nucleotides, the CDR3 is TGTGCCAGCAGTTCCGGGGACAGCTCTGGAAACACCATATATTTT. The chain links TRBV6-5 to TRBJ1-3, with 7 bases matching TRBD1. The CDR3 runs 15 residues. Losses at the gene ends were 4 bases for V and 0 bases for J; bases not matched to a gene: 3. Germline V gives CDR1 MNHEY, CDR2 SVGAGI.

Remarks on this clone: This CDR3 is also generated by other DNA sequences in the sample. The J gene is TRBJ2-7, the V gene TRBV4-1; TRBD2 aligns across 11 bases. Germline loops: CDR1 MGHRA, CDR2 YSYEKL. This CDR3 has 17 amino acids. V trimming: 6 bases; J trimming: 2 bases; junction bases outside the gene matches: 12. CDR3 nucleotide sequence: TGCGCCAGCAGGCCCGGGCTAGCGGGGGGCCTAACCTACGAGCAGTACTTC. Protein: CASRPGLAGGLTYEQYF.

The chain has TRBV30 and TRBJ1-1; 8 bases line up with TRBD1. Germline values: CDR1 GTSNPN, CDR2 SVGIG (reference sequence). V gave up 0 bases and J gave up 4 bases; unmatched junction bases: 4. The CDR3 is made up of 14 amino acids. The CDR3 region has the DNA TGTGCCTGGAGTGTACGCAGGGGGCCCACTGAAGCTTTCTTT. Protein sequence: CAWSVRRGPTEAFF.

The V call is TRBV11-2, the J call TRBJ1-2; unclear D gene. Per germline, CDR1 SGHAT and CDR2 FQNNGV. The CDR3 covers 16 residues. V was pared by 4 bases and J by 4 bases, with 19 bases between. CDR3 in amino acids: CASSSPRTVRAYGYTF. DNA of the CDR3: TGTGCCAGCAGCTCTCCCCGGACGGTGAGGGCCTATGGCTACACCTTC.

This clone counts as large. The chain links TRBV4-1 to TRBJ2-7; D possibly corresponds to TRBD2 (6 bases). V was cut by 0 bases and J by 8 bases, with 8 bases left in between. Germline V gives CDR1 MGHRA, CDR2 YSYEKL. The CDR3 has 12 residues. The CDR3 DNA is TGCGCCAGCAGCCAAGATGGGAGGCAGCAGTACTTC. Amino acids: CASSQDGRQQYF.

This chain links TRBV6-5 with TRBJ1-2; 9 bases fit TRBD1. Germline CDR1 is MNHEY and CDR2 is SVGAGI. The CDR3 runs 13 residues. J was trimmed by 8 bases and V by 7 bases; bases with no gene match: 8. CDR3 coding DNA: TGTGCCAGCAAGAGGACAGGGGATCGAGGCTACACCTTC. It encodes CASKRTGDRGYTF.

CDR3 DNA sequence: TGTGCCAGCAGTTTATTGGGGGGGAATCAGCCCCAGCATTTT. This sequence encodes CASSLLGGNQPQHF. The chain has TRBV27 and TRBJ1-5; perhaps TRBD1 as D (5 bases). The CDR3 length is 14 residues. Germline-derived CDR1 and CDR2 are MNHEY and SMNVEV (reference sequence). The germline V and J ends were trimmed by 1 base and 4 bases, with 8 bases remaining between them.

CDR3 nucleotides: TGTGCCAGCAGTTTTGTCCAGGCAGCCCAGCATTTT. It translates to CASSFVQAAQHF. This chain uses TRBV28 with TRBJ1-5, with D uncertain. Trimming cost V 3 bases and J 11 bases, with 11 bases left between them. From germline, CDR1 is MDHEN and CDR2 SYDVKM. The CDR3 covers 12 residues.

The chain is built from TRBV5-1 and TRBJ2-7; weak D call: TRBD1 (6 bases). The V end was cut by 3 bases, the J end by 4 bases, with 14 bases between. The germline V gene has CDR1 SGHRS and CDR2 YFSETQ. The CDR3 extends over 14 amino acids. Here the CDR3 DNA reads TGCGCCAGCAGCTATACAGGGCCGGGGTACGAGCAGTACTTC. It codes for CASSYTGPGYEQYF.

The rearrangement links TRBV5-6 to TRBJ2-7; a possible D gene is TRBD2 (6 bases). Trimming took off 1 base at V and 2 bases at J, with 10 bases between the two ends. CDR1 is SGHDT, CDR2 YYEEEE, per germline. This CDR3 is 14 amino acids long. This CDR3 reads CASSLYPGAYEQYF. DNA of the CDR3: TGTGCCAGCAGCTTGTACCCGGGAGCCTACGAGCAGTACTTC.